The 8 T cell receptor beta chains below come from one sample, sequenced in a study of blood T cell repertoires in COVID-19. The repertoire was sequenced with immunoSEQ multiplex PCR; TCRdb's copy has only in-frame clones and lacks some. The data hold 200,000 to 250,000 clones, with roughly 84% observed a single time. Sequenced input: PBMCs or T cells enriched from blood (not recorded which). The receptors stem from a man aged 30-40 years in a cohort exposed to, infected with or recovered from COVID-19 (not recorded which).

J is TRBJ1-1 and V is TRBV6-5, with 7 bases aligning to TRBD1. Germline CDR1 MNHEY, CDR2 SVGAGI. There are 15 residues in the CDR3. J lost 3 bases, V lost 5 bases, and 9 bases had no gene match. The chain's CDR3 is CASSLTNRGDTEAFF. In DNA, the CDR3 is TGTGCCAGCAGTCTTACTAACAGGGGAGACACTGAAGCTTTCTTT.

The chain links TRBV7-3 to TRBJ2-1; TRBD2 agrees at 9 bases. CDR3 length equals 16 residues. V shed 1 base, J shed 4 bases, and the junction held 5 bases outside the gene matches. Germline V gene lookup returns CDR1 SGHTA and CDR2 FQGTGA. The CDR3 spells CASSLSGRGGYNEQFF. In DNA form, the CDR3 reads TGTGCCAGCAGCTTAAGCGGGAGGGGCGGTTACAATGAGCAGTTCTTC.

The chain has TRBV27 and TRBJ1-3; 8 bases agree with TRBD1. Trimming removed 5 bases from V and 4 bases from J; junction bases left unmatched: 10. There are 16 residues in the CDR3. Per germline, CDR1 MNHEY and CDR2 SMNVEV (reference sequence). CDR3 nucleotide sequence: TGTGCCAGCAGTCCCTTCCAGGGGGCAGCAGGAAACACCATATATTTT. It encodes CASSPFQGAAGNTIYF.

The V and J genes are TRBV6-4 and TRBJ2-7, with unresolved D. The CDR3 contains 13 residues. Germline V lookup: CDR1 MRHNA, CDR2 SNTAGT. V lost 4 bases and J lost 5, with 12 bases in between. CDR3 region: CASSALVSHEQYF. CDR3 nucleotides: TGTGCCAGCAGTGCCCTGGTTAGTCACGAGCAGTACTTC.

The rearrangement uses TRBV10-2 and TRBJ2-3; D remains unclear. CDR3 length: 16 residues. Trimming shortened V by 3 bases and J by 6 bases, and 19 bases separated the two germline ends. The germline V gene encodes CDR1 WSHSY and CDR2 SAAADI. The CDR3 loop reads CASSDLNPVVGDTQYF. The CDR3 region has the DNA TGCGCCAGCAGTGACCTCAATCCCGTAGTCGGGGATACGCAGTATTTT.

V gene TRBV28 combines with J gene TRBJ1-5; D not certain. Looked up from germline, CDR1 is MDHEN and CDR2 is SYDVKM. V shed 3 bases and J shed 9 bases, with 12 bases lying between them. The length of the CDR3 is 13 residues. CDR3 sequence reads: CASSFKARGPQHF. The CDR3 nucleotides are TGTGCCAGCAGTTTTAAGGCTCGGGGGCCCCAGCATTTT.

The count of this clone is one. The rearrangement links TRBV6-1 to TRBJ2-7, with D perhaps matching TRBD1 (6 bases). Looked up from germline, CDR1 is MNHNS and CDR2 is SASEGT. The ends were cut back, 3 bases at V and 4 bases at J, with 10 bases in the middle. The CDR3 covers 13 residues. CDR3 nucleotide sequence: TGTGCCAGCAGTGATTGGGGGCCGTACGAGCAGTACTTC. Translating gives CASSDWGPYEQYF.

In regard to this clone: The same CDR3 arises from other DNA sequences in this sample as well. The chain couples TRBV28 to TRBJ1-3; D call uncertain. V was clipped by 2 bases and J by 0 bases, with 5 bases between them. The CDR3 is made up of 14 amino acids. Germline V gene data show CDR1 as MDHEN and CDR2 as SYDVKM. The CDR3 nucleotides read TGTGCCAGCAGTTTAAGCGGCTCTGGAAACACCATATATTTT. Residues: CASSLSGSGNTIYF.